This is a list of T cell receptor beta chains from one sample in a study of neurological immune-mediated disorders. TCRdb called the 5' RACE reads again in MiXCR, with one record for every CDR3 protein. The table lists 55,000 to 65,000 distinct CDR3 sequences, 3.7% of them singletons. The source material was PBMCs. Every receptor here comes from a woman aged 45-65 years with multiple sclerosis. Each CDR3 is given with its conserved first and last residue. A D gene is named only where the DNA matches it firmly. A row's size may be missing; if present it is once, few, many or a size class.

size	V	D	J	DNA	CDR3
many	TRBV12-3/TRBV12-4	TRBD2	TRBJ2-7	TGTGCCAGCAGCCTAGCGGGGGCCTACGAGCAGTACTTC	CASSLAGAYEQYF
many	TRBV10-3	NA	TRBJ2-7	TGTGCCATCAGTTATCCCTCCGGGGGGCAGACTAGCACGCCGTACGAGCAGTACTTC	CAISYPSGGQTSTPYEQYF
many	TRBV7-6	NA	TRBJ2-7	TGTGCCAGCAGCGATCTGGTGATGGCGTACGAGCAGTACTTC	CASSDLVMAYEQYF
medium-sized	TRBV5-1	NA	TRBJ1-1	TGCGCCAGCAGCCTGCGTGAGGGCGGAAACACTGAAGCTTTCTTT	CASSLREGGNTEAFF
many	TRBV5-1	NA	TRBJ2-3	TGCGCCAGCAGCTTGGCCCCCGGCAAAGACCCAGATACGCAGTATTTT	CASSLAPGKDPDTQYF
few	TRBV29-1	NA	TRBJ1-1	TGCAGCGTTGGGGGAAGACCGAACACTGAAGCTTTCTTT	CSVGGRPNTEAFF
many	TRBV5-8	NA	TRBJ1-2	TGTGCCAGCAGCTTGGGCAGTTCCTATGGCTACACCTTC	CASSLGSSYGYTF
many	TRBV20-1	NA	TRBJ1-4	TGCAGGGGTTCAGTATGGTGCAAGGATAATGAAAAACTGTTTTTT	CRGSVWCKDNEKLFF
many	TRBV7-2	TRBD1	TRBJ1-5	TGTGCCAGCAGCCCGAGGACAGGGGAGGATCAGCCCCAGCATTTT	CASSPRTGEDQPQHF
many	TRBV4-2	NA	TRBJ1-1	TGTGCCAGCAGCCAAGAAATAACGGCCGAAGCTTTCTTT	CASSQEITAEAFF
many	TRBV5-6	TRBD2	TRBJ2-7	TGTGCCAGCAGGCACCGACTAGCGGGGAGCTCCTACGAGCAGTACTTC	CASRHRLAGSSYEQYF
many	TRBV20-1	TRBD2	TRBJ2-3	TGCAGTGCTAGAGATTTGACTAGCGGGAGGGCCTCACTGAATACGCAGTATTTT	CSARDLTSGRASLNTQYF
many	TRBV20-1	TRBD1	TRBJ2-2	TGCAGTGCTACACAGGGGTACACCGGGGAGCTGTTTTTT	CSATQGYTGELFF
many	TRBV5-1	TRBD1	TRBJ1-1	TGCGCCAGCAGCTTAGACAGGGGAAGGACTGAAGCTTTCTTT	CASSLDRGRTEAFF
many	TRBV7-9	TRBD1	TRBJ1-4	TGTGCCAGCAGCATGACAGGGACGGGTAATGAAAAACTGTTTTTT	CASSMTGTGNEKLFF
NA	TRBV6-2/TRBV6-3	TRBD1	TRBJ1-5	TGTGCCAGCTCCCGCGAGGGGGCCTTGGGCAATCAGCCCCAGAATTTT	CASSREGALGNQPQNF
many	TRBV7-8	TRBD2	TRBJ2-1	TGTGCCAGCAGCCTAGCTACTAGCGGGAGGAATGAGCAGTTCTTC	CASSLATSGRNEQFF
many	TRBV7-9	TRBD1	TRBJ2-2	TGTGCCAGCAGCTCCCTACAGGGGACCGGGGAGCTGTTTTTT	CASSSLQGTGELFF
few	TRBV6-6	NA	TRBJ2-1	TGTGCCAGCAGTTATAGGACCAAGGGGGGGTCCTACAATGAGCAGTTCTTC	CASSYRTKGGSYNEQFF
many	TRBV7-2	NA	TRBJ1-1	TGTGCCATCTTTACTCAGGGGCCGAACACTGAAGCTTTCTTT	CAIFTQGPNTEAFF
many	TRBV12-3/TRBV12-4	TRBD1	TRBJ1-1	TGTGCCACCTACAGGGGTCGGAACACTGAAGCTTTCTTT	CATYRGRNTEAFF
NA	TRBV20-1	NA	TRBJ1-6	TGCAGTGCTAGGAGGGGAGAGGGGCTCTCTCCCCTCAACTTT	CSARRGEGLSPLNF
NA	TRBV9	NA	TRBJ2-1	TGTGCCAGCAGCGTAGAAGAGGGAAACTACAATGAGCAGTTCTTC	CASSVEEGNYNEQFF
many	TRBV25-1	TRBD2	TRBJ2-1	TGTGCCAGCAGTGCCCCCGCCTCCGGACTAGGAATCCAGCGGCCCTACAATGAGCAGTTCTTC	CASSAPASGLGIQRPYNEQFF
many	TRBV5-1	NA	TRBJ2-5	TGCGCCAGCAGCCAAGTAGGGTGGCAAGAGACCCAGTACTTC	CASSQVGWQETQYF
many	TRBV12-3/TRBV12-4	TRBD1	TRBJ1-1	TGTGCCACCGAAGACGGAACAGGGGTGAACACTGAAGCTTTCTTT	CATEDGTGVNTEAFF
many	TRBV11-2	NA	TRBJ2-1	TGTGCCAGCAGCTCCGAATTTGGGCTTAGCGGCAACTCCTACAATGAGCAGTTCTTC	CASSSEFGLSGNSYNEQFF
few	TRBV15	NA	TRBJ1-5	TGTGCCACCAGCAGAGATCTCGGCACTAGCAATCAGCCCCAGCATTTT	CATSRDLGTSNQPQHF
many	TRBV29-1	NA	TRBJ2-1	TGCAGCGTTGGCCCTCAAGGGGGAGGCGCAGGCGATGAGCAGTTCTTC	CSVGPQGGGAGDEQFF